Below are 9 T cell receptor beta chains sequenced from a single sample in a study of T cells after yellow fever vaccination. TCRdb used MiXCR to reprocess the 5' RACE reads, holding one entry per CDR3 protein. The sample comprises about 500,000 distinct CDR3 sequences, approximately 16% of which are singletons, and around a sixth rests with the top ten. The material was PBMCs, obtained around 5 days after the first yellow fever vaccination. The receptors were sampled from a man aged 18-30 years who received the YFV17D yellow fever vaccine.

J is TRBJ2-3 and V is TRBV28, with TRBD1 identical over 8 bases. Trimming took 5 bases from V and 3 from J; bases not matched to a gene: 4. The germline gives CDR1 MDHEN, CDR2 SYDVKM. The CDR3 spans 14 residues. The CDR3 here is CASSIQGATDTQYF. CDR3 DNA sequence: TGTGCCAGCAGTATCCAGGGGGCGACAGATACGCAGTATTTT. The full variable domain, in which reference TRBV28 and TRBJ2-3 provide the parts outside the CDR3, is DVKVTQSSRYLVKRTGEKVFLECVQDMDHENMFWYRQDPGLGLRLIYFSYDVKMKEKGDIPEGYSVSREKKERFSLILESASTNQTSMYLCASSIQGATDTQYFGPGTRLTVL.

The CDR3 DNA follows: TGTGCCAGCTCCGTGGCGGGGCTAGCCCTGGGTAATGAGCAGTTCTTC. It yields the protein CASSVAGLALGNEQFF. This chain connects TRBV6-1 to TRBJ2-1; D perhaps matches TRBD2 (6 bases). The V gene lost 8 bases and the J gene lost 7 bases, with 24 bases spanning the gap. Germline CDR1 and CDR2: MNHNS and SASEGT. The length of the CDR3 is 16 residues.

This clonotype was detected a few times. The chain uses TRBV5-1 and TRBJ1-2, with TRBD1 identical over 7 bases. The CDR3 consists of 14 residues. The germline V gene has CDR1 SGHRS and CDR2 YFSETQ. The V segment lost 3 bases and the J segment 5 bases; nucleotides outside the gene matches: 7. The DNA for the CDR3 is TGCGCCAGCAGCTCCGGGACAGTCGGGTATGGCTACACCTTC. It specifies CASSSGTVGYGYTF.

The J gene is TRBJ2-7, the V gene TRBV11-2; perhaps TRBD1 as D (6 bases). The CDR3 has 13 amino acids. V lost 4 bases and J lost 5, with 12 bases in between. Germline CDR1 reads SGHAT; CDR2 reads FQNNGV. The DNA of the CDR3 is TGTGCCAGCAGCTGGACCGGGACAAACGAGCAGTACGTC. As protein: CASSWTGTNEQYV.

This clonotype was recorded a few times. The chain links TRBV21-1 to TRBJ2-7; the table's D gene call, TRBD1, was not cross checked with the DNA. TRBV21-1 is a pseudogene locus. The CDR3 extends over 17 amino acids. This chain's CDR3 is CASSEGGNFGTPYEQYF. The CDR3 region has the DNA TGTGCCAGCAGCGAAGGAGGAAATTTCGGGACACCGTACGAGCAGTACTTC.

This clonotype turned up a few times. The V and J genes are TRBV18 and TRBJ2-5; D not resolved. Trimming cost V 3 bases and J 2 bases, with 16 bases left between them. Germline CDR1 and CDR2: KGHSH and LQKENI. This CDR3 has 16 residues. The CDR3 region is CASSPILRAPQETQYF. The CDR3 DNA is TGTGCCAGCTCACCGATCTTAAGGGCCCCTCAAGAGACCCAGTACTTC.

The J gene is TRBJ1-2, the V gene TRBV7-8; D not certain. Germline values: CDR1 SGHVS, CDR2 FQNEAQ. The CDR3 has 14 residues. Trimming cost V 5 bases and J 2 bases, with 12 bases left between them. CDR3 sequence (DNA): TGTGCCAGCAGCGCGGTGGGAGGGAACTATGGCTACACCTTC. It is translated as CASSAVGGNYGYTF. The entire variable domain, with the rest obtained from reference TRBV7-8 and TRBJ1-2, is as follows: GAGVSQSPRYKVAKRGQDVALRCDPISGHVSLFWYQQALGQGPEFLTYFQNEAQLDKSGLPSDRFFAERPEGSVSTLKIQRTQQEDSAVYLCASSAVGGNYGYTFGSGTRLTVV.

The V gene is TRBV18, the J gene TRBJ2-3, with TRBD2 matching 8 bases. Germline-derived CDR1 and CDR2 are KGHSH and LQKENI. After removal of 4 bases from V and 5 bases from J, the junction contained 5 bases not matched to a gene. The CDR3 loop spans 14 amino acids. The CDR3 DNA reads as TGTGCCAGCTCACGGCGGGGGGTTCGAGATACGCAGTATTTT. Amino acids: CASSRRGVRDTQYF.

This clonotype was seen many times. The chain links TRBV6-1 to TRBJ2-1, with 7 bases aligning to TRBD2. The CDR3 extends over 14 amino acids. The germline gives CDR1 MNHNS, CDR2 SASEGT. J was trimmed by 6 bases and V by 6 bases; bases with no gene match: 8. CDR3 sequence: CASRGNWGGNEQFF. The CDR3 DNA sequence: TGTGCCAGCAGGGGTAACTGGGGGGGCAATGAGCAGTTCTTC.